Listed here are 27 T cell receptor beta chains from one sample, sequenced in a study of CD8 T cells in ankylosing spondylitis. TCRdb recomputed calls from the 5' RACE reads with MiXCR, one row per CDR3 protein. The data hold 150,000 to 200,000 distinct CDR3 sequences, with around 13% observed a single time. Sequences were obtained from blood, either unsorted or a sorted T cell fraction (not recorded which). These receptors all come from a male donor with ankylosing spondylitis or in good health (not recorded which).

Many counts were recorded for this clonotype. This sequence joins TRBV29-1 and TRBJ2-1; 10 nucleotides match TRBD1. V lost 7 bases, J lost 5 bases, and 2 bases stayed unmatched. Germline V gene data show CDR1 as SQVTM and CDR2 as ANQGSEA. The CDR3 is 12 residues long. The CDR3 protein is CSAGTGDNEQFF. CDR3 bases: TGCAGCGCCGGGACAGGGGACAATGAGCAGTTCTTC.

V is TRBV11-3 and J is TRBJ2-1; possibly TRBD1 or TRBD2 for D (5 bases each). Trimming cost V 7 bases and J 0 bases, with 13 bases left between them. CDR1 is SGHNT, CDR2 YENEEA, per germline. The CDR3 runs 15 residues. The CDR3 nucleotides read TGTGCCAGCACCGTAGTGGGGGACTCCTACAATGAGCAGTTCTTC. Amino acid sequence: CASTVVGDSYNEQFF.

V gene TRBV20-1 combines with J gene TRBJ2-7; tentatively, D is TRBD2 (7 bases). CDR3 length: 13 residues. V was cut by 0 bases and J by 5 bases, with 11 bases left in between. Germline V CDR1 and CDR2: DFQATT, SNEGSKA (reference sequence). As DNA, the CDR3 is TGCAGTGCTAGAGAACGGGGGGCCCACGAGCAGTACTTC. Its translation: CSARERGAHEQYF.

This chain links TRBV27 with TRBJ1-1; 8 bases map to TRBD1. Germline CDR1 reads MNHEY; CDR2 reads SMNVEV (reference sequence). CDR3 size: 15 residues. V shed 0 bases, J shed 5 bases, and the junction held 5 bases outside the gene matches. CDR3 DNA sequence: TGTGCCAGCAGTTTATCTCAGGGGGCTGCGACTGAAGCTTTCTTT. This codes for CASSLSQGAATEAFF.

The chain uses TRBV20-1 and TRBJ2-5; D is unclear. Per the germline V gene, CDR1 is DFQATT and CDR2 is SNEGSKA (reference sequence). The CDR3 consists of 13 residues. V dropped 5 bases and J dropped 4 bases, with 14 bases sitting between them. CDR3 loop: CSAPWAGRETQYF. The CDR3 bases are TGCAGTGCTCCCTGGGCTGGCCGAGAGACCCAGTACTTC.

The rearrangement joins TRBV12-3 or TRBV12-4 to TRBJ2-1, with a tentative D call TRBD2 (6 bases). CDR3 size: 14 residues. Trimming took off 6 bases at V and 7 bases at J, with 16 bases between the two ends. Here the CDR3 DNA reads TGTGCCAGCAGCTCCAGGCTAGCGCGGAATGAGCAGTTCTTC. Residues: CASSSRLARNEQFF.

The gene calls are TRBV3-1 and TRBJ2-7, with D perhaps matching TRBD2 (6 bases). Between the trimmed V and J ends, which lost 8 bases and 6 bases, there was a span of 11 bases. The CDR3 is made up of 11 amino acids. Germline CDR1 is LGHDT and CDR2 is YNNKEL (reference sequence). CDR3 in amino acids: CASGTPGEQYF. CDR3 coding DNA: TGTGCCAGCGGGACTCCCGGCGAGCAGTACTTC.

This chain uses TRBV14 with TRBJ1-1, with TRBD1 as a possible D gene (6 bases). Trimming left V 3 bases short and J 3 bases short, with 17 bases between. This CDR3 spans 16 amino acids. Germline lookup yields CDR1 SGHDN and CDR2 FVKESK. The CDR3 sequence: CASSQGALVADTEAFF. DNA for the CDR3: TGTGCCAGCAGCCAGGGGGCTTTAGTGGCAGACACTGAAGCTTTCTTT.

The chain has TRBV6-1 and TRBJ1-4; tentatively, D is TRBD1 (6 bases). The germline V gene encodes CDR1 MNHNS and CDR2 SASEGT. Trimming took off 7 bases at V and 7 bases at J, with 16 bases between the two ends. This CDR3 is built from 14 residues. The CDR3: CASTATGLVEKLFF. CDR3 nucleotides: TGTGCCAGCACCGCGACAGGACTCGTTGAAAAACTGTTTTTT.

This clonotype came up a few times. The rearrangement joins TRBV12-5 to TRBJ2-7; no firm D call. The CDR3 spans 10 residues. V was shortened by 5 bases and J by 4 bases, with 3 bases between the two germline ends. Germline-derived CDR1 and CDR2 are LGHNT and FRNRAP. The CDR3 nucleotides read TGTGCTAGTGGTGGTTACGAGCAGTACTTC. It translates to CASGGYEQYF.

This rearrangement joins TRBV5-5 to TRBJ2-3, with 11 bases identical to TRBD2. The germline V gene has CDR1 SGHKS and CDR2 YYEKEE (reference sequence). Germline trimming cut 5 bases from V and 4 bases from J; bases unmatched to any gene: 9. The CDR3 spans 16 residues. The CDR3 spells CASSPTSGRRADTQYF. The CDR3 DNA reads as TGTGCCAGCAGTCCTACTAGCGGGAGAAGGGCAGATACGCAGTATTTT.

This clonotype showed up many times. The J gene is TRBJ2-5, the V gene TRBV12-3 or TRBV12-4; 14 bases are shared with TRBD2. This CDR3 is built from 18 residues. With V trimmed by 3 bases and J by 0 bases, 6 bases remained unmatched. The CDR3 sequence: CASSLGGLAGAYQETQYF. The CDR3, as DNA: TGTGCCAGCAGTTTGGGGGGACTAGCGGGAGCCTACCAAGAGACCCAGTACTTC.

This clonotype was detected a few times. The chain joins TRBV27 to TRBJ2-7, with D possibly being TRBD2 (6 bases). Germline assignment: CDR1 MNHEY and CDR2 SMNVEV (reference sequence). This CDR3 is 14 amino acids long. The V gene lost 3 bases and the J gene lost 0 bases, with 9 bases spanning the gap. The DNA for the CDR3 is TGTGCCAGCAGTTTCTATAGCGGCTCCTACGAGCAGTACTTC. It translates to CASSFYSGSYEQYF.

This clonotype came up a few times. The DNA of the CDR3 is TGTGCCAGTAGTATGGCAGGGATGAGGCCCCAGCATTTT. Its protein is CASSMAGMRPQHF. The chain links TRBV19 to TRBJ1-5; tentative D call: TRBD1 (5 bases). The CDR3 spans 13 residues. The germline V gene has CDR1 LNHDA and CDR2 SQIVND (reference sequence). The germline V and J ends were trimmed by 3 bases and 9 bases, with 12 bases remaining between them.

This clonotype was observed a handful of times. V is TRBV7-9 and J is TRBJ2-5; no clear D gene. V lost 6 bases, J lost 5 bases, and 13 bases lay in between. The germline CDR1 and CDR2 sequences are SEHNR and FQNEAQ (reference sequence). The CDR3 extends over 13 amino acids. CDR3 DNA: TGTGCCAGCAGGCCAATCTACGGGGAGACCCAGTACTTC. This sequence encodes CASRPIYGETQYF.

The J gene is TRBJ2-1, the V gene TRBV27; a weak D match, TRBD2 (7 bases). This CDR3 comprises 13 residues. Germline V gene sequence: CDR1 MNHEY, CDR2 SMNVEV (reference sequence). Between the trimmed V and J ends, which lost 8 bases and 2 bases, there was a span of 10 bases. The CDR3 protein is CASGGGPYNEQFF. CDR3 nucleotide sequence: TGTGCCAGCGGCGGGGGCCCCTACAATGAGCAGTTCTTC.

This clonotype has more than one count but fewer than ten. CDR3 DNA: TGTGCCAGCAGCTCCCGAGAGGACTTCATTCGGAATGAGCAGTTCTTC. Protein sequence: CASSSREDFIRNEQFF. The gene calls are TRBV12-3 or TRBV12-4 and TRBJ2-1, with D maybe TRBD2 (5 bases). This CDR3 is 16 amino acids long. Trimming shortened V by 6 bases and J by 7 bases, and 22 bases separated the two germline ends.

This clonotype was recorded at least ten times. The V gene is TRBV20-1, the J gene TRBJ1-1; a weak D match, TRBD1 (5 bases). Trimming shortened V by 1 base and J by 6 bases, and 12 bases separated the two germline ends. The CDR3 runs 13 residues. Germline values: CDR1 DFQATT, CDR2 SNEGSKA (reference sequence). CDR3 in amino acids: CSARVGRVAEAFF. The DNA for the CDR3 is TGCAGTGCTAGAGTGGGGCGGGTCGCTGAAGCTTTCTTT.

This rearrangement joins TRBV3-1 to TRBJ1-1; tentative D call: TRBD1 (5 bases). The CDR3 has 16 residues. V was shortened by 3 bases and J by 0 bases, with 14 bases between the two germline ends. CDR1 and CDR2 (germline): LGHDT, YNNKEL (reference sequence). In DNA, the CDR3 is TGTGCCAGCAGCCAGGGGGGTTGGGGGGTGAACACTGAAGCTTTCTTT. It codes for CASSQGGWGVNTEAFF.

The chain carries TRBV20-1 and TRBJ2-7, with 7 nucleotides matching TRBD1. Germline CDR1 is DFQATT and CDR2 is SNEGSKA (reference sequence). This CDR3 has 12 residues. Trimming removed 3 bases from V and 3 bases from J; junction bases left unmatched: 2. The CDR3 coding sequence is TGCAGTGCTAGGGGGACAGACTACGAGCAGTACTTC. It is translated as CSARGTDYEQYF.

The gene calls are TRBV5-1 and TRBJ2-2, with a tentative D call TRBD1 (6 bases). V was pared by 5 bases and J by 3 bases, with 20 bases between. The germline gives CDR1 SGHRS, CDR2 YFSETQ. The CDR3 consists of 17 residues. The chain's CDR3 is CASSPEDTGPYTGELFF. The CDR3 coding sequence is TGCGCCAGCAGTCCAGAGGACACAGGGCCGTACACCGGGGAGCTGTTTTTT.

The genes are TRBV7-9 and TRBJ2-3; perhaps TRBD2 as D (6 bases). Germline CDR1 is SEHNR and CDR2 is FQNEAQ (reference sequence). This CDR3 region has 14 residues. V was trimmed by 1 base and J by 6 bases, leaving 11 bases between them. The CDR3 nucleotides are TGTGCCAGCAGCTTAGAGTGGGCGGGGGATACGCAGTATTTT. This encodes CASSLEWAGDTQYF.

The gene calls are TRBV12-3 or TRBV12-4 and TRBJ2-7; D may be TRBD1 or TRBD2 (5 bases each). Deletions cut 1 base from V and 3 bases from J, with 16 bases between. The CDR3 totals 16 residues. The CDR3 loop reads CASSLVGEGPHYEQYF. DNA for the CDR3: TGTGCCAGCAGTTTAGTCGGAGAGGGGCCCCACTACGAGCAGTACTTC.

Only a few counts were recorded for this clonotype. CDR3 nucleotides: TGTGCCAGCAGTTTACACAGGGAGAACGGGGAGCTGTTTTTT. Its protein is CASSLHRENGELFF. The genes are TRBV12-3 or TRBV12-4 and TRBJ2-2, with D perhaps matching TRBD1 (6 bases). The CDR3 runs 14 residues. The V and J ends lost 2 bases and 7 bases respectively, with 11 bases between them.

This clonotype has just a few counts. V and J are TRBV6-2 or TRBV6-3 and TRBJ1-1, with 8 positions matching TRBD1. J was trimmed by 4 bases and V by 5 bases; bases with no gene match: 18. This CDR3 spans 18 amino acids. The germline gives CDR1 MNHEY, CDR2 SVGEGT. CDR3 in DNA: TGTGCCAGCAGTGATGGACAGGGCCTTATACCTTATCCCACTGAAGCTTTCTTT. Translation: CASSDGQGLIPYPTEAFF.

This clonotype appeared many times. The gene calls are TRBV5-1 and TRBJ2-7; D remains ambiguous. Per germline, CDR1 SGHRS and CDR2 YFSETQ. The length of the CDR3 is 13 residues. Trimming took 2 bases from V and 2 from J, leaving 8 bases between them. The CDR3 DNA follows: TGCGCCAGCAGCTTCGATCCAACCTACGAGCAGTACTTC. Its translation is CASSFDPTYEQYF.

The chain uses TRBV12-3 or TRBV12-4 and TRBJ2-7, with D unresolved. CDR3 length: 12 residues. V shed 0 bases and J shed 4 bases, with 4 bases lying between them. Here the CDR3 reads CASSLAVYEQYF. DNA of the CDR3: TGTGCCAGCAGTTTAGCAGTGTACGAGCAGTACTTC.